A single T cell receptor beta chain is shown here with its context. As yet, its antigen is unknown. The sample originates from a study of T cell responses to AZD1222 COVID-19 vaccine. Study-level findings and limits: Nearly half of the spike-specific TCRs reportedly recognize variant regions that carry no mutations.

V lost 6 bases and J lost 1, with 22 bases in between. The CDR3 runs 18 residues. Germline values: CDR1 LNHDA, CDR2 SQIVND (reference sequence). Using immunoSEQ multiplex PCR, the repertoire was profiled, and TCRdb retains in-frame clones only, with some absent. The repertoire holds about 73,000 clones, with around 88% as singletons. The TCR originated in an adult in good health. The chain combines TRBV19 with TRBJ1-3, with D possibly matching TRBD1 (5 bases). The sample here was peripheral blood, taken on day 0 of AZD1222 vaccination. CDR3: CASSSGLQVSDSGNTIYF. In DNA form, the CDR3 reads TGTGCCAGTAGCTCAGGATTACAGGTGTCGGATTCTGGAAACACCATATATTTT. The whole variable domain, remainder taken from reference TRBV19 and TRBJ1-3, is DGGITQSPKYLFRKEGQNVTLSCEQNLNHDAMYWYRQDPGQGLRLIYYSQIVNDFQKGDIAEGYSVSREKKESFPLTVTSAQKNPTAFYLCASSSGLQVSDSGNTIYFGEGSWLTVV.